The 20 T cell receptor beta chains listed next were all sequenced from one sample in a study of blood T cells in healthy people across ages. Combining a sample-barcoded 5' primer with a J-beta primer mix, a second PCR ran for roughly 7 to 11 cycles. TCRdb independently ran MiXCR on the 5' RACE reads; one entry per CDR3 protein. Of some 750,000 distinct CDR3 sequences in the sample, 22% were seen once. Sequencing was done on a sample of blood. The receptors come from a man between 65 and 85 years old in good health.

The chain uses TRBV6-2 or TRBV6-3 and TRBJ2-1; no firm D call. The length of the CDR3 is 14 residues. With 0 bases removed from V and 8 bases from J, the gap between germline ends came to 11 bases. Germline V gene lookup returns CDR1 MNHEY and CDR2 SVGEGT. The CDR3 reads CASSYSSRLDEQFF. DNA of the CDR3: TGTGCCAGCAGTTACTCTTCCCGGCTGGATGAGCAGTTCTTC.

This clonotype was counted a few times. V gene TRBV2 combines with J gene TRBJ1-2; no definite D call. V lost 2 bases to trimming and J lost 0 bases, with 7 bases between them. This CDR3 spans 14 amino acids. CDR1 and CDR2 from the germline V gene are SNHLY and FYNNEI. Written as DNA, the CDR3 is TGTGCCAGCAGTGAAAGAACATCTAACTATGGCTACACCTTC. Its protein product is CASSERTSNYGYTF.

CDR3 in DNA: TGTGCCAGCAGTTTAGCTTCGGCCTCGGGGAAGGGCTACACCTTC. Its translation: CASSLASASGKGYTF. This sequence joins TRBV12-3 or TRBV12-4 and TRBJ1-2; D gene ambiguous. The CDR3 spans 15 residues. Trimming took off 0 bases at V and 8 bases at J, with 16 bases between the two ends.

The rearrangement joins TRBV27 to TRBJ2-1, with 8 bases that match TRBD1. Unmatched junction bases numbered 14, after V lost 8 bases and J lost 8 bases. The CDR3 contains 15 residues. Germline CDR1 reads MNHEY; CDR2 reads SMNVEV (reference sequence). The CDR3 nucleotides are TGTGCCAGCGTTCCTTGGACAGGGAAAATCGATGAGCAGTTCTTC. Translated, it gives CASVPWTGKIDEQFF.

The gene calls are TRBV18 and TRBJ1-3; a weak D match, TRBD1 (5 bases). Trimming cost V 3 bases and J 0 bases, with 12 bases left between them. This CDR3 has 16 residues. Per germline, CDR1 KGHSH and CDR2 LQKENI. CDR3: CASSPRGDHSGNTIYF. The CDR3 region has the DNA TGTGCCAGCTCACCCCGGGGGGATCACTCTGGAAACACCATATATTTT. Supplemented by reference TRBV18 and TRBJ1-3, the full variable domain reads NAGVMQNPRHLVRRRGQEARLRCSPMKGHSHVYWYRQLPEEGLKFMVYLQKENIIDESGMPKERFSAEFPKEGPSILRIQQVVRGDSAAYFCASSPRGDHSGNTIYFGEGSWLTVV.

The rearrangement links TRBV20-1 to TRBJ2-1; no clear D. The end of the DNA is better explained by TRBJ2-5, so the J call may be wrong. CDR3 length: 12 amino acids. Per germline, CDR1 DFQATT and CDR2 SNEGSKA (reference sequence). The DNA for the CDR3 is TGCAGTGCTGTCCAGACTGGGGAGACCCAGTACTTC. It encodes CSAVQTGETQYF.

Ten or more counts support this clonotype. The rearrangement joins TRBV3-1 to TRBJ2-1; D ambiguous. Germline V CDR1 and CDR2: LGHDT, YNNKEL (reference sequence). CDR3 length equals 13 residues. The V end lost 5 bases, the J end lost 6 bases, and 11 bases lay between the germline ends. The CDR3 here is CASSRVPGNEQFF. Written as DNA, the CDR3 is TGTGCCAGCAGCAGGGTGCCCGGCAATGAGCAGTTCTTC.

V and J are TRBV7-2 and TRBJ2-1; D is perhaps TRBD1 (6 bases). CDR1 and CDR2 from the germline V gene are SGHTA and FQGNSA. CDR3 length equals 15 residues. V lost 10 bases and J 0 bases, leaving 16 bases between the germline ends. CDR3 amino acids: CATKQGSSSYNEQFF. CDR3 coding DNA: TGTGCCACAAAACAGGGCTCCAGCTCCTACAATGAGCAGTTCTTC.

The chain combines TRBV10-3 with TRBJ2-5; D not resolved. The V gene's germline CDR1 is ENHRY and CDR2 SYGVKD. The length of the CDR3 is 14 residues. The V end lost 6 bases, the J end lost 5 bases, and 16 bases lay between the germline ends. The CDR3 spells CAISLTNMGETQYF. CDR3 nucleotides: TGTGCCATCAGCTTGACAAACATGGGGGAGACCCAGTACTTC.

This clonotype showed up just a few times. This chain connects TRBV5-8 to TRBJ2-3; 10 bases map to TRBD1. The CDR3 has 14 amino acids. J lost 6 bases, V lost 6 bases, and 7 bases had no gene match. In germline, CDR1 is SGHTS, CDR2 YDEGEE. The chain's CDR3 is CASNRDRGRDTQYF. In DNA form, the CDR3 reads TGTGCCAGCAACCGGGACAGGGGAAGGGATACGCAGTATTTT.

The chain joins TRBV6-6 to TRBJ2-4, with D tentatively TRBD2 (5 bases). This CDR3 has 15 residues. Germline values: CDR1 MNHNY, CDR2 SVGAGI (reference sequence). The V end lost 4 bases, the J end lost 0 bases, and 10 bases lay between the germline ends. CDR3 in amino acids: CASSSLAGAKNIQYF. The CDR3 nucleotides are TGTGCCAGCAGTTCCTTGGCGGGAGCCAAAAACATTCAGTACTTC.

This clonotype was seen more than once but under ten times. The chain links TRBV7-6 to TRBJ2-2; D uncertain. V lost 8 bases to trimming and J lost 5 bases, with 15 bases between them. This CDR3 spans 14 amino acids. Germline CDR1 and CDR2: SGHVS and FNYEAQ. The CDR3 nucleotides are TGTGCCAGCGGCCCGACACTACTAACCGGGGAGCTGTTTTTT. Its protein product is CASGPTLLTGELFF.

V is TRBV20-1 and J is TRBJ1-2; a possible D gene is TRBD1 (5 bases). The CDR3 totals 15 residues. V shed 5 bases and J shed 3 bases, with 19 bases lying between them. Germline V gene lookup returns CDR1 DFQATT and CDR2 SNEGSKA (reference sequence). The CDR3 protein is CSAPGRAGFDYGYTF. DNA for the CDR3: TGCAGTGCTCCAGGGCGGGCGGGGTTTGACTATGGCTACACCTTC.

This rearrangement joins TRBV12-3 or TRBV12-4 to TRBJ2-4, with 7 nucleotides matching TRBD1. This CDR3 spans 16 amino acids. With V trimmed by 6 bases and J by 6 bases, 14 bases remained unmatched. In DNA, the CDR3 is TGTGCCAGCAGCCTGAGTCAGGGGGTTAGGGGAAACATTCAGTACTTC. Its protein product is CASSLSQGVRGNIQYF.

The chain has TRBV20-1 and TRBJ2-7; 8 positions agree with TRBD1. The CDR3 loop spans 14 amino acids. The germline CDR1 and CDR2 sequences are DFQATT and SNEGSKA (reference sequence). Losses at the gene ends were 6 bases for V and 6 bases for J; bases not matched to a gene: 13. The CDR3 DNA reads TGCAGTGCGAAGTCCGGGACAGGAAGAACCGAGCAGTACTTC. As protein: CSAKSGTGRTEQYF.

This chain links TRBV5-1 with TRBJ1-5; a weak D match, TRBD1 (5 bases). The germline V gene encodes CDR1 SGHRS and CDR2 YFSETQ. V lost 0 bases and J 5 bases, leaving 12 bases between the germline ends. The CDR3 has 15 residues. The CDR3: CASSLAGGGDQPQHF. In DNA form, the CDR3 reads TGCGCCAGCAGCTTGGCCGGGGGGGGTGATCAGCCCCAGCATTTT. The variable domain in full, completed from reference TRBV5-1 and TRBJ1-5, reads KAGVTQTPRYLIKTRGQQVTLSCSPISGHRSVSWYQQTPGQGLQFLFEYFSETQRNKGNFPGRFSGRQFSNSRSEMNVSTLELGDSALYLCASSLAGGGDQPQHFGDGTRLSIL.

The V and J genes are TRBV28 and TRBJ1-1; D is possibly TRBD1 (5 bases). Trimming removed 7 bases from V and 1 base from J, with 10 bases in between. The germline gives CDR1 MDHEN, CDR2 SYDVKM. This CDR3 spans 13 amino acids. Here the CDR3 reads CASKGRANTEAFF. The DNA of the CDR3 is TGTGCCAGCAAAGGCAGGGCGAACACTGAAGCTTTCTTT.

This clonotype came up once. The chain links TRBV7-2 to TRBJ1-6, with 8 bases identical to TRBD1. Germline lookup yields CDR1 SGHTA and CDR2 FQGNSA. J gave up 7 bases and V 6 bases, and 11 bases lay outside the gene matches. This CDR3 region has 16 residues. The CDR3: CASRTLRTGLNSPLHF. The CDR3 bases are TGTGCCAGCAGGACCCTGCGGACAGGGCTCAATTCACCCCTCCACTTT. Together with reference TRBV7-2 and TRBJ1-6, the CDR3 gives the full variable domain: GAGVSQSPSNKVTEKGKDVELRCDPISGHTALYWYRQSLGQGLEFLIYFQGNSAPDKSGLPSDRFSAERTGGSVSTLTIQRTQQEDSAVYLCASRTLRTGLNSPLHFGNGTRLTVT.

This clonotype was seen a few times. J is TRBJ2-5 and V is TRBV19; D unresolved. The CDR3 is 13 amino acids. Germline CDR1 is LNHDA and CDR2 is SQIVND (reference sequence). V lost 3 bases and J lost 0, with 5 bases in between. This CDR3 reads CASSMGYQETQYF. The DNA of the CDR3 is TGTGCCAGTAGTATGGGGTACCAAGAGACCCAGTACTTC.

This clonotype was detected only a few times. DNA for the CDR3: TGTGCCAGCAGCTCAGAGACAGGATCTAATGAAAAACTGTTTTTT. This gives the protein CASSSETGSNEKLFF. The gene calls are TRBV9 and TRBJ1-4; D might be TRBD1 (6 bases). The germline V and J ends were trimmed by 4 bases and 3 bases, with 13 bases remaining between them. In germline, CDR1 is SGDLS, CDR2 YYNGEE. The CDR3 totals 15 residues.